A single sample gave rise to the 11 T cell receptor beta chains below, sequenced in a study of shared clonotypes between healthy human individuals. The method was immunoSEQ multiplex PCR; TCRdb's version includes in-frame clones alone and lacks a portion of them. Seen here are about 450,000 clones, 79% observed once, and the top ten hold approximately 12%. The material sequenced was PBMCs. The receptors stem from a woman in her forties in good health. Some clones in this sample may be carry-over from other donors' samples.

V is TRBV5-1 and J is TRBJ2-7, with 7 bases fitting TRBD2. Trimming removed 1 base from V and 0 bases from J; junction bases left unmatched: 10. The CDR3 runs to 17 residues. Germline CDR1 is SGHRS and CDR2 is YFSETQ. CDR3 loop: CASSLTDLAGYSYEQYF. CDR3 coding DNA: TGCGCCAGCAGCTTGACCGACTTAGCGGGTTACTCCTACGAGCAGTACTTC.

This clone was seen more than once but under ten times. The chain joins TRBV28 to TRBJ2-3; the match to TRBD2 covers 14 bases. This CDR3 is 15 amino acids long. Germline values: CDR1 MDHEN, CDR2 SYDVKM. In DNA form, the CDR3 reads TGTGGACTAGCGGGAGGGACACGGGGCACAGATACGCAGTATTTT. Translated, it gives CGLAGGTRGTDTQYF.

This chain connects TRBV7-2 to TRBJ2-3; D is undetermined. Trimming stripped 3 bases from V and 0 bases from J, with 10 bases between. Germline CDR1 and CDR2: SGHTA and FQGNSA. The CDR3 is 15 residues long. As DNA, the CDR3 is TGTGCCAGCAGCTTTAACCCATTTAGCACAGATACGCAGTATTTT. The encoded protein is CASSFNPFSTDTQYF.

This clone was seen a handful of times. The chain recombines TRBV2 with TRBJ1-1, with 9 bases that match TRBD1. Trimming cost V 10 bases and J 2 bases; bases outside gene matches: 20. This CDR3 comprises 18 residues. Germline loops: CDR1 SNHLY, CDR2 FYNNEI. In DNA, the CDR3 is TGTGCCACCTTGGCGGTTGGGACAGGGACAATCACCAACACTGAAGCTTTCTTT. Translation: CATLAVGTGTITNTEAFF.

This chain links TRBV11-2 with TRBJ2-3; tentatively, D is TRBD2 (6 bases). Germline V lookup: CDR1 SGHAT, CDR2 FQNNGV. This CDR3 spans 15 amino acids. V lost 5 bases, J lost 2 bases, and 14 bases lay in between. Written as DNA, the CDR3 is TGTGCCAGCAGCCCGAGCGGGCGGAACACAGATACGCAGTATTTT. Its translation is CASSPSGRNTDTQYF.

The genes are TRBV5-1 and TRBJ2-2; D is perhaps TRBD1 (5 bases). With 1 base removed from V and 1 base from J, the gap between germline ends came to 5 bases. CDR1 and CDR2 from the germline V gene are SGHRS and YFSETQ. The CDR3 extends over 14 amino acids. CDR3 residues: CASSLRGNTGELFF. The CDR3 DNA sequence: TGCGCCAGCAGCTTGAGGGGGAACACCGGGGAGCTGTTTTTT.

With regard to this clone: The sample contains more than one DNA sequence encoding this CDR3. The chain has TRBV7-9 and TRBJ1-3; no clear D. The CDR3 runs to 14 residues. Trimming pared 1 base from V and 0 bases from J, leaving 4 bases between. Germline assignment: CDR1 SEHNR and CDR2 FQNEAQ (reference sequence). For the CDR3, the DNA is TGTGCCAGCAGCTTAGGCAGCTCTGGAAACACCATATATTTT. This sequence encodes CASSLGSSGNTIYF.

J is TRBJ2-7 and V is TRBV5-1; 7 bases map to TRBD1. This CDR3 comprises 15 residues. Germline V gene lookup returns CDR1 SGHRS and CDR2 YFSETQ. Germline trimming cut 7 bases from V and 3 bases from J; bases unmatched to any gene: 13. This chain's CDR3 is CASGRDPGQNYEQYF. The DNA for the CDR3 is TGCGCCAGCGGACGGGACCCGGGACAGAACTACGAGCAGTACTTC.

The chain has TRBV5-1 and TRBJ2-2; possible D gene TRBD2, 5 bases. The CDR3 contains 14 residues. Trimming shortened V by 2 bases and J by 2 bases, and 7 bases separated the two germline ends. CDR1 and CDR2 from the germline V gene are SGHRS and YFSETQ. The CDR3 sequence: CASSLAVNTGELFF. The CDR3 coding sequence is TGCGCCAGCAGCTTAGCGGTCAACACCGGGGAGCTGTTTTTT.

Note on this clone: The sample holds other DNA sequences that translate to the same CDR3. The chain employs TRBV18 and TRBJ1-3; D not certain. With 3 bases removed from V and 0 bases from J, the gap between germline ends came to 6 bases. Germline-derived CDR1 and CDR2 are KGHSH and LQKENI. The length of the CDR3 is 14 residues. This CDR3 reads CASSPGSSGNTIYF. CDR3 nucleotides: TGTGCCAGCTCACCCGGGAGCTCTGGAAACACCATATATTTT.

The V call is TRBV13, the J call TRBJ1-1; D may be TRBD1 (6 bases). Germline V gene sequence: CDR1 PRHDT, CDR2 FYEKMQ (reference sequence). The CDR3 sequence is 14 residues long. V was cut by 5 bases and J by 8 bases, with 18 bases left in between. In nucleotides, the CDR3 is TGTGCCAGCAGCGAATTGACAGGCTTTGGCGAAGCTTTCTTT. Translation gives CASSELTGFGEAFF. The variable domain in full, completed from reference TRBV13 and TRBJ1-1, reads AAGVIQSPRHLIKEKRETATLKCYPIPRHDTVYWYQQGPGQDPQFLISFYEKMQSDKGSIPDRFSAQQFSDYHSELNMSSLELGDSALYFCASSELTGFGEAFFGQGTRLTVV.